This T cell receptor (beta chain) was identified during a study of T cell responses to AZD1222 COVID-19 vaccine. Findings and limits, study-wide: Donors were mostly white British, more females; clonal diversity possibly underestimated. Just six AZD1222 recipients were seropositive at baseline. Spike-specific TCR breadth and depth went up after people got two AZD1222 doses.

Assay used: immunoSEQ multiplex PCR; TCRdb lists only in-frame clones, some missing. The sample includes approximately 180,000 clones, 85% to 90% of them seen just once. Trimming left V 5 bases short and J 4 bases short, with 14 bases between. The CDR3 sequence is 14 residues long. Germline loops: CDR1 SGHAT, CDR2 FQNNGV. In the case of this clone: Its antigen is still unknown.

The material was peripheral blood, obtained on day 0 of AZD1222 vaccination. This chain links TRBV11-2 with TRBJ1-1; the D is unclear. The receptor's source is an adult in good health. The CDR3 reads CASSQGPRVTEAFF. The CDR3 DNA reads as TGTGCCAGCAGCCAAGGTCCCCGGGTCACTGAAGCTTTCTTT.